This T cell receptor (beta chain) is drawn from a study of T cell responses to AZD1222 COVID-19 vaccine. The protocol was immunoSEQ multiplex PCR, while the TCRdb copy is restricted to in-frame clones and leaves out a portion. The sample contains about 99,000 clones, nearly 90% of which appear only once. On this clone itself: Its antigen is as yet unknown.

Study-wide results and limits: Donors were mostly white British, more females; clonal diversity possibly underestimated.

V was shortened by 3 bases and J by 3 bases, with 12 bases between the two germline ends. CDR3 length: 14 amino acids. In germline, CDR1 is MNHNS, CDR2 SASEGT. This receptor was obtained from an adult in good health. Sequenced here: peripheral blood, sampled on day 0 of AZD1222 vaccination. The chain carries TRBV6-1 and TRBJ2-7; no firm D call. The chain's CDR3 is CASSERNTYYEQYF. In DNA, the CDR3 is TGTGCCAGCAGTGAGAGGAATACCTACTACGAGCAGTACTTC.